These 9 T cell receptor beta chains share one sample of origin, sequenced in a study of graft-versus-host responses after intestinal transplantation. Data came from immunoSEQ multiplex PCR; TCRdb stores just in-frame clones and leaves some out. The sample carries under 80,000 clones, around 92% recorded once. The sequenced sample was PBMCs, obtained 98 days after intestinal transplantation. The receptors originated from a human patient who received an intestinal transplant, so some T cells may come from the graft donor.

This clone was seen once. This chain uses TRBV5-1 with TRBJ2-7; 9 positions agree with TRBD1. Trimming cost V 5 bases and J 6 bases; bases outside gene matches: 3. The CDR3 loop spans 12 amino acids. The germline V gene has CDR1 SGHRS and CDR2 YFSETQ. CDR3 nucleotide sequence: TGCGCCAGCAGTCGGGACAGGGCCGAGCAGTACTTC. This translates into CASSRDRAEQYF.

The rearrangement links TRBV6-1 to TRBJ2-7, with TRBD2 matching 7 bases. Germline-derived CDR1 and CDR2 are MNHNS and SASEGT. There are 13 residues in the CDR3. V was pared by 6 bases and J by 2 bases, with 4 bases of the junction left unmatched. As DNA, the CDR3 is TGTGCCAGCAGACCCGGACTAGCCTACGAGCAGTACTTC. It specifies CASRPGLAYEQYF.

The rearrangement links TRBV6-1 to TRBJ1-5; D call uncertain. Germline V gene data show CDR1 as MNHNS and CDR2 as SASEGT. The CDR3 has 14 residues. Trimming pared 3 bases from V and 7 bases from J, leaving 13 bases between. As DNA, the CDR3 is TGTGCCAGCAGTGAGGTTGAAGGACCCCAGCCCCAGCATTTT. Amino acids: CASSEVEGPQPQHF.

Only one count was recorded for this clone. The V and J genes are TRBV28 and TRBJ2-1, with D uncertain. The ends were cut back, 3 bases at V and 4 bases at J, with 4 bases in the middle. The length of the CDR3 is 12 residues. Germline V CDR1 and CDR2: MDHEN, SYDVKM. The CDR3 coding sequence is TGTGCCAGCAGTTTGGGTTACAATGAGCAGTTCTTC. It codes for CASSLGYNEQFF.

Here the CDR3 reads CASSPYPPGTSDSSYEQYF. CDR3 bases: TGCGCCAGCAGCCCGTACCCCCCCGGGACCTCAGATAGCTCCTACGAGCAGTACTTC. This chain connects TRBV4-1 to TRBJ2-7; either TRBD1 or TRBD2 may fit D (5 bases each). V gave up 4 bases and J gave up 0 bases, with 25 bases separating them. CDR1 is MGHRA, CDR2 YSYEKL, per germline. The CDR3 has 19 amino acids.

This clone appeared a single time. The genes are TRBV30 and TRBJ2-7, with D unclear. Germline loops: CDR1 GTSNPN, CDR2 SVGIG (reference sequence). Trimming cost V 6 bases and J 4 bases, with 10 bases left between them. CDR3 length: 11 residues. CDR3 loop: CACHMAYEQYF. CDR3 bases: TGTGCCTGCCACATGGCTTACGAGCAGTACTTC.

The chain joins TRBV5-1 to TRBJ2-7, with 7 bases aligning to TRBD1. The germline V gene encodes CDR1 SGHRS and CDR2 YFSETQ. The J segment lost 4 bases and the V segment lost 3 bases, leaving 4 bases of the junction unmatched. The CDR3 is 13 amino acids. CDR3 nucleotides: TGCGCCAGCAGCTCGGGACAGCCTTACGAGCAGTACTTC. It encodes CASSSGQPYEQYF.

This clone was recorded once. The rearrangement links TRBV6-4 to TRBJ2-2; 9 nucleotides agree with TRBD2. The J segment lost 7 bases and the V segment lost 0 bases, leaving 6 bases of the junction unmatched. This CDR3 has 16 residues. Germline V gene data show CDR1 as MRHNA and CDR2 as SNTAGT. The CDR3, as DNA: TGTGCCAGCAGTGACTCGGCGGGGGGGGACATCGGGGAGCTGTTTTTT. Amino acid sequence: CASSDSAGGDIGELFF.

The chain uses TRBV10-3 and TRBJ2-3; D possibly corresponds to TRBD1 (6 bases). The V and J ends lost 0 bases and 2 bases respectively, with 12 bases between them. The CDR3 totals 16 residues. Germline V gene data show CDR1 as ENHRY and CDR2 as SYGVKD. The DNA of the CDR3 is TGTGCCATCAGTGAGTCGACCGGGACACCCACAGATACGCAGTATTTT. It translates to CAISESTGTPTDTQYF.